Each of the 29 T cell receptor beta chains below was sequenced from the same sample in a study of blood T cells in healthy people across ages. The use of a sample-barcoded 5' primer and a J-beta primer mix characterized a second PCR of 7 to 11 cycles. TCRdb re-analysed the 5' RACE reads in MiXCR, keeping a single row per CDR3 protein. The table shows 270,000 or so distinct CDR3 sequences, with around 30% occurring only once. The specimen sequenced was blood. The receptors were sampled from a woman aged 70-85 years in good health.

This clonotype was seen a handful of times. This chain connects TRBV4-3 to TRBJ2-7, with 7 bases matching TRBD1. The J call could be wrong; TRBJ2-5 is a better fit for the DNA end. Germline CDR1 reads LGHNA; CDR2 reads YSLEER. This CDR3 has 15 residues. The CDR3 DNA is TGCGCCAGCAGCAAGGGGACAGAGTACCAAGAGACCCAGTACTTC. Protein: CASSKGTEYQETQYF.

This clonotype came up many times. CDR3 protein: CASSPSGRTQYF. CDR3 coding DNA: TGTGCCAGCAGCCCTAGCGGGAGGACCCAGTACTTC. The rearrangement joins TRBV7-9 to TRBJ2-5; 10 bases line up with TRBD2. This CDR3 has 12 residues. V gave up 5 bases and J gave up 7 bases; unmatched junction bases: 1. Germline CDR1 SEHNR, CDR2 FQNEAQ (reference sequence).

The chain combines TRBV28 with TRBJ2-2; 8 bases map to TRBD1. This CDR3 has 16 residues. Germline V gene lookup returns CDR1 MDHEN and CDR2 SYDVKM. Trimming cost V 3 bases and J 6 bases; bases outside gene matches: 9. The CDR3 region is CASSFGTGLVAGELFF. The CDR3, as DNA: TGTGCCAGCAGTTTCGGGACAGGTCTAGTCGCCGGGGAGCTGTTTTTT.

The rearrangement links TRBV2 to TRBJ1-2; D is ambiguous. The V and J ends lost 9 bases and 4 bases respectively, with 18 bases between them. CDR1 and CDR2 from the germline V gene are SNHLY and FYNNEI. This CDR3 contains 14 residues. CDR3 coding DNA: TGTGCCAGTAGTACCAGTCAAGGCCCCTATGGCTACACCTTC. Translating it yields CASSTSQGPYGYTF. Looking up the rest from reference TRBV2 and TRBJ1-2 gives the full variable domain: EPEVTQTPSHQVTQMGQEVILRCVPISNHLYFYWYRQILGQKVEFLVSFYNNEISEKSEIFDDQFSVERPDGSNFTLKIRSTKLEDSAMYFCASSTSQGPYGYTFGSGTRLTVV.

About this clonotype: Given a much more abundant clone one base away, this may be a read error. The rearrangement joins TRBV7-9 to TRBJ2-7; TRBD2 matches 10 bases. The DNA matches TRBJ2-1 better at its end, which makes the J call doubtful. The CDR3 loop spans 18 amino acids. CDR1 and CDR2 (germline): SEHNR, FQNEAQ (reference sequence). The CDR3 bases are TGTGCCAGCAGCTTAGCTGGGGCTAGCGGGAGTTCCTACAATGAGCAGTTCTTC. It yields the protein CASSLAGASGSSYNEQFF.

This clonotype was counted only a few times. V is TRBV29-1 and J is TRBJ2-7, with TRBD1 as a possible D gene (6 bases). Deletions cut 4 bases from V and 4 bases from J, with 14 bases between. The CDR3 extends over 13 amino acids. Germline lookup yields CDR1 SQVTM and CDR2 ANQGSEA. The chain's CDR3 is CSVAQGRGYEQYF. The CDR3 region has the DNA TGCAGCGTTGCTCAGGGCAGGGGATACGAGCAGTACTTC.

This clonotype has at least ten counts. V is TRBV7-3 and J is TRBJ2-3; D not certain. Trimming shortened V by 2 bases and J by 0 bases, and 9 bases separated the two germline ends. This CDR3 contains 15 residues. The germline V gene encodes CDR1 SGHTA and CDR2 FQGTGA. This CDR3 is CASSLGPTSTDTQYF. The CDR3 DNA reads TGTGCCAGCAGCTTAGGACCAACTAGCACAGATACGCAGTATTTT.

The chain combines TRBV19 with TRBJ2-2; TRBD2 matches 8 bases. This CDR3 spans 12 amino acids. The V gene's germline CDR1 is LNHDA and CDR2 SQIVND (reference sequence). The junction had 1 base not matched to a gene; V was cut back by 6 bases and J by 7 bases. CDR3 protein: CASSGRVGELFF. CDR3 bases: TGTGCCAGTAGCGGGAGGGTCGGGGAGCTGTTTTTT.

In its sample, this clonotype was seen a few times. The rearrangement joins TRBV7-9 to TRBJ2-1, with D possibly called TRBD1 or TRBD2 (7 bases each). Near its end, the DNA agrees better with TRBJ2-5, so the J call may be wrong. CDR3 length: 17 residues. From germline, CDR1 is SEHNR and CDR2 FQNEAQ (reference sequence). The CDR3 coding sequence is TGTGCCAGCAGCACTGGGAGGGGGCGTTGGATAGGGGAGACCCAGTACTTC. Translation gives CASSTGRGRWIGETQYF.

V usage is TRBV7-2 and J usage is TRBJ1-5, with 9 bases lining up with TRBD1. Germline-derived CDR1 and CDR2 are SGHTA and FQGNSA. V was pared by 2 bases and J by 8 bases, with 7 bases of the junction left unmatched. The CDR3 length is 15 residues. The CDR3 spells CASSLLQGAGEPQHF. CDR3 bases: TGTGCCAGCAGCTTACTACAGGGGGCGGGGGAGCCCCAGCATTTT. Filled out from reference TRBV7-2 and TRBJ1-5, the complete variable domain reads GAGVSQSPSNKVTEKGKDVELRCDPISGHTALYWYRQSLGQGLEFLIYFQGNSAPDKSGLPSDRFSAERTGGSVSTLTIQRTQQEDSAVYLCASSLLQGAGEPQHFGDGTRLSIL.

The chain couples TRBV28 to TRBJ2-4, with TRBD2 matching over 9 bases. The germline V gene encodes CDR1 MDHEN and CDR2 SYDVKM. Trimming cost V 2 bases and J 4 bases; bases outside gene matches: 3. The CDR3 has 15 amino acids. The DNA for the CDR3 is TGTGCCAGCAGTTTAATGCGGGAGGGGAAAAACATTCAGTACTTC. Translation: CASSLMREGKNIQYF.

This clonotype has just a few counts. The chain joins TRBV7-3 to TRBJ2-5; TRBD2 is a possible D gene (6 bases). Deletions cut 3 bases from V and 3 bases from J, with 17 bases between. Looked up from germline, CDR1 is SGHTA and CDR2 is FQGTGA. This CDR3 spans 16 amino acids. CDR3 amino acids: CASSLGGALLEETQYF. As DNA, the CDR3 is TGTGCCAGCAGCTTGGGGGGAGCGCTATTGGAAGAGACCCAGTACTTC.

The rearrangement links TRBV28 to TRBJ2-5; 10 bases are shared with TRBD2. Unmatched junction bases numbered 13, after V lost 4 bases and J lost 5 bases. Per the germline V gene, CDR1 is MDHEN and CDR2 is SYDVKM. The CDR3 contains 17 residues. CDR3 DNA: TGTGCCAGCAGTTCTCTCTCTAGCGGGAGTGCTTTGGAGACCCAGTACTTC. Protein sequence: CASSSLSSGSALETQYF. Full variable domain (outside the CDR3, taken from reference TRBV28 and TRBJ2-5): DVKVTQSSRYLVKRTGEKVFLECVQDMDHENMFWYRQDPGLGLRLIYFSYDVKMKEKGDIPEGYSVSREKKERFSLILESASTNQTSMYLCASSSLSSGSALETQYFGPGTRLLVL.

This clonotype was detected once. This may arise from a read error, as a much more abundant clone is one base away. This chain joins TRBV6-5 and TRBJ2-6, with TRBD1 identical over 7 bases. The CDR3 is made up of 17 amino acids. Germline lookup yields CDR1 MNHEY and CDR2 SVGAGI. DNA for the CDR3: TGTGCCAGCAGTTACTCGACAGGGACCACTGGGGCCAACGCCCTGACTTTC. Its protein is CASSYSTGTTGANALTF.

J is TRBJ2-5 and V is TRBV6-1; D tentatively fits TRBD1 or TRBD2 (5 bases each). TRBJ2-1 matches the DNA end more closely, so the J call is doubtful. Germline V CDR1 and CDR2: MNHNS, SASEGT. This CDR3 is built from 14 residues. CDR3 DNA sequence: TGTGCCAGCAGGGCCGGGACCCATGACAATGAGCAGTTCTTC. Translated, it gives CASRAGTHDNEQFF.

This clonotype was counted a few times. This chain joins TRBV28 and TRBJ2-7; 9 bases line up with TRBD2. The J call is in doubt because the DNA end fits TRBJ2-1 better. The CDR3 spans 16 residues. CDR1 MDHEN and CDR2 SYDVKM come from the germline V gene. The CDR3 region is CASRYPAGGPGNEQFF. In DNA, the CDR3 is TGTGCCAGCAGATACCCCGCGGGAGGGCCGGGCAATGAGCAGTTCTTC.

This clonotype was found a few times. The chain couples TRBV10-2 to TRBJ1-4; D is perhaps TRBD1 (5 bases). V was trimmed by 2 bases and J by 8 bases, leaving 12 bases between them. From germline, CDR1 is WSHSY and CDR2 SAAADI. This CDR3 is built from 14 residues. In nucleotides, the CDR3 is TGCGCCAGCAGTGAGCGCAGGGAAGAGGAAAAACTGTTTTTT. Its translation: CASSERREEEKLFF.

This clonotype was seen a few times. It is unclear where the CDR3 begins or ends on the DNA, so no DNA is shown, and the CDR3 is as TCRdb lists it. The chain couples TRBV6-2 or TRBV6-3 to TRBJ2-1; TRBD1, the table's D call, lacks a check against the DNA. From its first to its last residue, the CDR3 has 13 amino acids. Germline V gene sequence: CDR1 MNHEY, CDR2 SVGEGT. CDR3 sequence: CASTSGQFGEQFF.

This chain connects TRBV5-1 to TRBJ2-5; D may be TRBD1 (6 bases). Germline-derived CDR1 and CDR2 are SGHRS and YFSETQ. The CDR3 is 13 residues long. V was clipped by 4 bases and J by 7 bases, with 14 bases between them. This CDR3 reads CASSPWTVSTQYF. CDR3 DNA: TGCGCCAGCAGCCCCTGGACAGTATCGACCCAGTACTTC.

This chain uses TRBV20-1 with TRBJ2-3; D call uncertain. There are 13 residues in the CDR3. The V end lost 2 bases, the J end lost 0 bases, and 6 bases lay between the germline ends. The germline V gene encodes CDR1 DFQATT and CDR2 SNEGSKA (reference sequence). The CDR3 DNA sequence: TGCAGTGCTAGATTGCGGAGCACAGATACGCAGTATTTT. Encoded protein: CSARLRSTDTQYF.

The gene calls are TRBV29-1 and TRBJ2-1, with D tentatively TRBD2 (6 bases). Germline V CDR1 and CDR2: SQVTM, ANQGSEA. The CDR3 is 16 amino acids. V was shortened by 4 bases and J by 0 bases, with 16 bases between the two germline ends. The CDR3 nucleotides read TGCAGCGTTGGGTGGAGGGTAGGGGCCTCCTACAATGAGCAGTTCTTC. Translation: CSVGWRVGASYNEQFF.

The CDR3 loop reads CASSQAYGRRTYEQYF. The CDR3, as DNA: TGTGCTAGTAGCCAAGCGTACGGGAGACGGACCTACGAGCAGTACTTC. The V gene is TRBV12-5, the J gene TRBJ2-5, with D possibly being TRBD2 (6 bases). The J call may be in error: the DNA end matches TRBJ2-7 better. CDR1 and CDR2 from the germline V gene are LGHNT and FRNRAP. The CDR3 has 16 residues.

This clonotype came up a few times. The chain uses TRBV7-2 and TRBJ2-1; 9 bases are a match to TRBD2. Germline V CDR1 and CDR2: SGHTA, FQGNSA. The V segment lost 6 bases and the J segment 6 bases; nucleotides outside the gene matches: 12. There are 16 residues in the CDR3. The CDR3 region has the DNA TGTGCCAGCAGTAATCTGCGCGGGAGGGTCCTCAATGAGCAGTTCTTC. Translating it yields CASSNLRGRVLNEQFF.

Concerning this clonotype: At one of its ends the junction is not consistent with the germline gene, which may arise from a read error. This chain joins TRBV12-3 or TRBV12-4 and TRBJ2-2; D not certain. This CDR3 comprises 13 residues. CDR3: CAGSISQAGELFF. The CDR3, as DNA: TGTGCCGGCAGTATATCCCAGGCCGGGGAGCTGTTTTTT.

This clonotype was seen only a few times. This chain uses TRBV20-1 with TRBJ2-7, with D tentatively TRBD1 (5 bases). CDR3 length: 13 amino acids. Germline-derived CDR1 and CDR2 are DFQATT and SNEGSKA (reference sequence). Trimming cost V 6 bases and J 8 bases, with 20 bases left between them. The CDR3 is CSAPNGAGHKQYF. In DNA form, the CDR3 reads TGCAGTGCGCCTAATGGGGCAGGGCACAAGCAGTACTTC.

For this clonotype: One end of the junction fails to match germline, which may point to a read error. This sequence joins TRBV6-6 and TRBJ2-5, with TRBD1 identical over 8 bases. The CDR3 runs to 14 residues. Per germline, CDR1 MNHNY and CDR2 SVGAGI (reference sequence). The CDR3 spells CASRRTGGLETRYF. In DNA, the CDR3 is TGTGCCAGCAGGCGAACAGGGGGTTTAGAGACCCGGTACTTC.

This clonotype has more than one count but fewer than ten. In DNA, the CDR3 is TGCGCCAGCAGCCCCGGGGCGGGGGCGAACAATGAGCAGTTCTTC. Its translation is CASSPGAGANNEQFF. The chain combines TRBV5-1 with TRBJ2-1, with D perhaps TRBD2 (7 bases). The V end lost 4 bases, the J end lost 5 bases, and 16 bases lay between the germline ends. The CDR3 consists of 15 residues. In germline, CDR1 is SGHRS, CDR2 YFSETQ.

The chain has TRBV14 and TRBJ2-1, with D perhaps given as TRBD1 or TRBD2 (5 bases each). From germline, CDR1 is SGHDN and CDR2 FVKESK. Trimming shortened V by 4 bases and J by 0 bases, and 16 bases separated the two germline ends. This CDR3 contains 17 residues. CDR3 in amino acids: CASSLRGVPLSYNEQFF. The CDR3 nucleotides are TGTGCCAGCAGCCTTCGAGGGGTACCTCTCTCCTACAATGAGCAGTTCTTC.

The table lists this clonotype with many counts. The chain is built from TRBV6-6 and TRBJ2-5; D not certain. The assigned J gene may be wrong: the sequence end matches TRBJ2-7 better. The germline V gene encodes CDR1 MNHNY and CDR2 SVGAGI (reference sequence). The CDR3 length is 14 residues. CDR3 loop: CASSLSHQAREQYF. The CDR3, as DNA: TGTGCCAGCAGTCTTAGCCATCAGGCCCGCGAGCAGTACTTC.